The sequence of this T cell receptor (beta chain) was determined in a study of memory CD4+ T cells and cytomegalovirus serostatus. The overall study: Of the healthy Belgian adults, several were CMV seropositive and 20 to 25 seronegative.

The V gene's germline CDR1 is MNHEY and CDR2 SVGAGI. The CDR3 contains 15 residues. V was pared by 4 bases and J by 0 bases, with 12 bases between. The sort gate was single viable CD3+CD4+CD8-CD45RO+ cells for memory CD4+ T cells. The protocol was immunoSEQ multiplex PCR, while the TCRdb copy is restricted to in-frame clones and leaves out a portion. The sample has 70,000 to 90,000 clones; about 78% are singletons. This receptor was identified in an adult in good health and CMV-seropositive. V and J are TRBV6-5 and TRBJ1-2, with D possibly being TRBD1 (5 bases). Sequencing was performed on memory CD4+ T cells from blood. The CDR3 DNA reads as TGTGCCAGCAGTTCTACAGGTGGAGCTAACTATGGCTACACCTTC. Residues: CASSSTGGANYGYTF.